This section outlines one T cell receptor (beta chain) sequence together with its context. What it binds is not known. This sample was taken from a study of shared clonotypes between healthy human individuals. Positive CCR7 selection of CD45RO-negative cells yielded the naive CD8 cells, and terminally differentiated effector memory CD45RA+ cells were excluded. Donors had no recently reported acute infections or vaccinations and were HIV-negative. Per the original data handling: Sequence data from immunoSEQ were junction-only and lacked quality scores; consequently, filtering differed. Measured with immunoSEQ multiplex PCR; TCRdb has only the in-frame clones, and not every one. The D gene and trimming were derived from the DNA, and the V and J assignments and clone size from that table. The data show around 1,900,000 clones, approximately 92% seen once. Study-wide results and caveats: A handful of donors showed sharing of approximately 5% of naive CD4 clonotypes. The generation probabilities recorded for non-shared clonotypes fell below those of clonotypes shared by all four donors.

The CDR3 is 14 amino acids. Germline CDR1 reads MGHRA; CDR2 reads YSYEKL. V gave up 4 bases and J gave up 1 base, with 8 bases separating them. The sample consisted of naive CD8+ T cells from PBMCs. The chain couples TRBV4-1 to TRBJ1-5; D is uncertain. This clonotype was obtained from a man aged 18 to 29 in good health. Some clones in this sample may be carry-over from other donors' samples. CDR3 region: CASSPLLSNQPQHF. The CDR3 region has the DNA TGCGCCAGCAGCCCCTTGCTCAGCAATCAGCCCCAGCATTTT.